This T cell receptor (beta chain) was documented in a study of beta chain features in type 1 diabetes. Expressed TCRB transcripts were sequenced because the entire RNA isolate underwent reverse transcription. Generated by immunoSEQ multiplex PCR, the TCRdb table keeps only in-frame clones and is missing some. The profile shows around 500,000 clones, 11% of them singletons. Germline assignment: CDR1 SGHDN and CDR2 FVKESK. The CDR3 runs 14 residues. Trimming shortened V by 1 base and J by 5 bases, and 9 bases separated the two germline ends. This clone has at least ten counts. The TCR originated in a woman in her late teens or twenties in good health. The chain couples TRBV14 to TRBJ2-4; D might be TRBD1 (5 bases). Sequencing was performed on naive CD4+ T cells from blood. The CDR3 region has the DNA TGTGCCAGCAGCCAAGGCAACAGGCAAAACATTCAGTACTTC. Its protein is CASSQGNRQNIQYF.